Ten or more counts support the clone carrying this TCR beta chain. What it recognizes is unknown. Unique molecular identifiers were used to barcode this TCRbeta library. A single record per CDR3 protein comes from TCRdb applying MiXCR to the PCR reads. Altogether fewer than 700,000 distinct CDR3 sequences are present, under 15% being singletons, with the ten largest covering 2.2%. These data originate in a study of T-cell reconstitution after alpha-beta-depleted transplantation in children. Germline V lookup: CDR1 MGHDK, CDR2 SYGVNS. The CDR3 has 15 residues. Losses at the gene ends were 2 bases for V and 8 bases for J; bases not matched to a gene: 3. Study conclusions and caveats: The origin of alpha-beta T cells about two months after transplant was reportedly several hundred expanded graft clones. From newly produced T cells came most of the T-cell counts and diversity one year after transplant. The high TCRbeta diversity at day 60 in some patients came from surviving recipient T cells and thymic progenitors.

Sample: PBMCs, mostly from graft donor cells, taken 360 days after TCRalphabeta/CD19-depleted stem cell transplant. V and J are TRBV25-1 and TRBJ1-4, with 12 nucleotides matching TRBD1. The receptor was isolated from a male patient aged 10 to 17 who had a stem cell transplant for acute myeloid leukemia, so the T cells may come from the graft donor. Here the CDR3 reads CASSERDRGHEKLFF. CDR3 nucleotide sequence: TGTGCCAGCAGTGAAAGGGACAGGGGGCACGAAAAACTGTTTTTT.